The 9 T cell receptor beta chains below come from one sample, sequenced in a study of blood T cell repertoires in COVID-19. The method was immunoSEQ multiplex PCR; TCRdb's version includes in-frame clones alone and lacks a portion of them. In the table there are approximately 190,000 clones, around 83% of which are singletons. Source material: peripheral blood. All receptors come from a woman in her 40s with acute or convalescent COVID-19.

This clone was found once. The chain joins TRBV2 to TRBJ2-7; 10 nucleotides match TRBD1. The germline CDR1 and CDR2 sequences are SNHLY and FYNNEI. Losses at the gene ends were 6 bases for V and 2 bases for J; bases not matched to a gene: 4. This CDR3 is built from 14 residues. The CDR3 sequence is CASRGQGSPYEQYF. CDR3 DNA sequence: TGTGCCAGCAGGGGACAGGGGTCGCCCTACGAGCAGTACTTC.

V usage is TRBV9 and J usage is TRBJ1-2; 9 bases align to TRBD1. Germline V gene lookup returns CDR1 SGDLS and CDR2 YYNGEE. The J segment lost 5 bases and the V segment lost 0 bases, leaving 8 bases of the junction unmatched. CDR3 size: 16 residues. DNA of the CDR3: TGTGCCAGCAGCGTAGGGGGGACAGGGAATGAGTATGGCTACACCTTC. Translation: CASSVGGTGNEYGYTF.

CDR3 protein: CASSQKTRRVSGNTIYF. The CDR3 DNA reads TGTGCCAGCAGCCAAAAAACCCGTCGGGTCTCTGGAAACACCATATATTTT. V is TRBV3-1 (or the pseudogene TRBV3-2) and J is TRBJ1-3; D gene ambiguous. V shed 2 bases and J shed 0 bases, with 14 bases lying between them. The V gene's germline CDR1 is LGHDT and CDR2 YNNKEL (reference sequence). The CDR3 consists of 17 residues.

The rearrangement joins TRBV5-1 to TRBJ2-7; TRBD2 matches at 9 bases. Germline V lookup: CDR1 SGHRS, CDR2 YFSETQ. Trimming removed 4 bases from V and 2 bases from J; junction bases left unmatched: 7. CDR3 length equals 15 residues. The CDR3: CASSPGTSSPYEQYF. In DNA form, the CDR3 reads TGCGCCAGCAGCCCCGGGACTAGCAGCCCCTACGAGCAGTACTTC.

The chain recombines TRBV20-1 with TRBJ1-3; no reliable D call. The CDR3 extends over 11 amino acids. Trimming cost V 5 bases and J 4 bases, with 6 bases left between them. Germline V lookup: CDR1 DFQATT, CDR2 SNEGSKA (reference sequence). The CDR3, as DNA: TGCAGTGCTTTGAGAGGAAACACCATATATTTT. It yields the protein CSALRGNTIYF.

The chain is built from TRBV7-2 and TRBJ2-2; 9 bases match TRBD1. CDR1 is SGHTA, CDR2 FQGNSA, per germline. This CDR3 comprises 16 residues. V dropped 5 bases and J dropped 6; count of bases not matched to a gene: 10. CDR3 sequence reads: CASSNSPGQGSGELFF. As DNA, the CDR3 is TGTGCCAGCAGCAATTCTCCGGGACAGGGATCCGGGGAGCTGTTTTTT. Full variable domain (remainder filled in from reference TRBV7-2 and TRBJ2-2): GAGVSQSPSNKVTEKGKDVELRCDPISGHTALYWYRQSLGQGLEFLIYFQGNSAPDKSGLPSDRFSAERTGGSVSTLTIQRTQQEDSAVYLCASSNSPGQGSGELFFGEGSRLTVL.

The J gene is TRBJ2-2, the V gene TRBV19; a weak D match, TRBD1 (5 bases). Looked up from germline, CDR1 is LNHDA and CDR2 is SQIVND (reference sequence). CDR3 length: 17 residues. Trimming left V 7 bases short and J 2 bases short, with 20 bases between. The CDR3 nucleotides are TGTGCCAGTACAGGACAACCCCGTAGAGTAAACACCGGGGAGCTGTTTTTT. Protein sequence: CASTGQPRRVNTGELFF.

The chain's CDR3 is CASSPHSGTYNEQFF. The CDR3 bases are TGTGCCAGCAGCCCCCACAGCGGGACATACAATGAGCAGTTCTTC. The chain links TRBV11-3 to TRBJ2-1; D might be TRBD2 (7 bases). Trimming took 5 bases from V and 4 from J, leaving 15 bases between them. The CDR3 is 15 residues long. Looked up from germline, CDR1 is SGHNT and CDR2 is YENEEA.

The chain couples TRBV3-1 (or the pseudogene TRBV3-2) to TRBJ1-6; possible D gene TRBD1, 5 bases. V lost 1 base, J lost 10 bases, and 14 bases lay in between. The CDR3 runs to 15 residues. The germline V gene encodes CDR1 LGHDT and CDR2 YNNKEL (reference sequence). In nucleotides, the CDR3 is TGTGCCAGCAGCCAAGGGCAGGGCTTTTGGTCACCCCTCCACTTT. It specifies CASSQGQGFWSPLHF.